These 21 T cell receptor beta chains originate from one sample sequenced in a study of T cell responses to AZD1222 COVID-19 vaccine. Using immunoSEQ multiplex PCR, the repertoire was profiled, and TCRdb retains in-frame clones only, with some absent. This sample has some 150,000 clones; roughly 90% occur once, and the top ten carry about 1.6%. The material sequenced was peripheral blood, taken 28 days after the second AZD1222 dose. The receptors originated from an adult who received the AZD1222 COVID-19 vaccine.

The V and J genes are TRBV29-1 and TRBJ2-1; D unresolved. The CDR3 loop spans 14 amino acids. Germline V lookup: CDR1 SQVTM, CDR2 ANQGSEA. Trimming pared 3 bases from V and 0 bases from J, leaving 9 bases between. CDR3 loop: CSVDRSSSYNEQFF. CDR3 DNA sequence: TGCAGCGTTGATCGTAGTAGCTCCTACAATGAGCAGTTCTTC.

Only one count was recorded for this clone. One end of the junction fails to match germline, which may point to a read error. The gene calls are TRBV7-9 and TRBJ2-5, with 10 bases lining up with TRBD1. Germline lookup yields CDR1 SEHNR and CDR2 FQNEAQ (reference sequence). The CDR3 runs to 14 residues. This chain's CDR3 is CASRQGADQGTQYF. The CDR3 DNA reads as TGTGCCAGCCGACAGGGGGCCGACCAAGGGACCCAGTACTTC.

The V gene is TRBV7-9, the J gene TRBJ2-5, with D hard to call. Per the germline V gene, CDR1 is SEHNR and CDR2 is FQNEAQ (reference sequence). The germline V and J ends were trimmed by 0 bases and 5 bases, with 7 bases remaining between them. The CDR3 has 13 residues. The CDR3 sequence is CASSLARLETQYF. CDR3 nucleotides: TGTGCCAGCAGCTTAGCGCGCTTGGAGACCCAGTACTTC.

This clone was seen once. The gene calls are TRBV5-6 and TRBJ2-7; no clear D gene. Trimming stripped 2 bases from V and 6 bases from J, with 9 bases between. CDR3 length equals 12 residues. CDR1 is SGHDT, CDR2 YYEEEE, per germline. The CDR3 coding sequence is TGTGCCAGCAGCTTAGGGTATCGCGAGCAGTACTTC. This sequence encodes CASSLGYREQYF.

The chain's CDR3 is CAWTHNSPLHF. CDR3 nucleotides: TGTGCCTGGACCCATAATTCACCCCTCCACTTT. V gene TRBV30 combines with J gene TRBJ1-6; D unclear. With 4 bases removed from V and 5 bases from J, the gap between germline ends came to 3 bases. CDR1 and CDR2 (germline): GTSNPN, SVGIG (reference sequence). The CDR3 is 11 residues long.

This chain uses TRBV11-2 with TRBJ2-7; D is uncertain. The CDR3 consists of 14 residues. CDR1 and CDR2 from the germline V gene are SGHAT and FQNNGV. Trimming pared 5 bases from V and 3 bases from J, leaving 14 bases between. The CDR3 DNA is TGTGCCAGCAGCACGAGGACGGCCATCTACGAGCAGTACTTC. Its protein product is CASSTRTAIYEQYF.

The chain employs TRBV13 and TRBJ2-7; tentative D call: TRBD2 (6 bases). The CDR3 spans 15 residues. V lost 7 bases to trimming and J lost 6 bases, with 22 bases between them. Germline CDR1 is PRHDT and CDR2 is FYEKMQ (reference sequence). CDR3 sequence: CASTLDPGESSEQYF. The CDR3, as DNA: TGTGCCAGCACCCTCGACCCGGGAGAATCGAGCGAGCAGTACTTC.

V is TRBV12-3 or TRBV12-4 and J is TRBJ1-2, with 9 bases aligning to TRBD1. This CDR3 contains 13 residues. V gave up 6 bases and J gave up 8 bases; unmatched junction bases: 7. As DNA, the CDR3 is TGTGCCAGCAGCCCGGGACAGGGTGGGGGCTACACCTTC. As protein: CASSPGQGGGYTF.

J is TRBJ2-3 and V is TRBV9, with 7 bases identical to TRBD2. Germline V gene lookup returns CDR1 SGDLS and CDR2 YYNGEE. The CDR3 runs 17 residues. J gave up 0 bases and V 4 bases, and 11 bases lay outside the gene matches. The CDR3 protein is CASSPRGGGTSTDTQYF. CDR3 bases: TGTGCCAGCAGCCCCCGCGGCGGGGGTACTAGCACAGATACGCAGTATTTT.

CDR3 sequence: CATSLVTGELFF. CDR3 DNA sequence: TGTGCCACCAGCTTAGTCACCGGGGAGCTGTTTTTT. The V and J genes are TRBV15 and TRBJ2-2; D unresolved. The CDR3 is 12 residues long. From germline, CDR1 is LNHNV and CDR2 YYDKDF (reference sequence). Trimming took 5 bases from V and 4 from J, leaving 5 bases between them.

The CDR3 DNA follows: TGTGCCAGCAGTAAGACCATAAACTACAATGAGCAGTTCTTC. As protein: CASSKTINYNEQFF. The genes are TRBV28 and TRBJ2-1; D is ambiguous. Trimming pared 5 bases from V and 3 bases from J, leaving 11 bases between. Looked up from germline, CDR1 is MDHEN and CDR2 is SYDVKM. CDR3 length: 14 residues.

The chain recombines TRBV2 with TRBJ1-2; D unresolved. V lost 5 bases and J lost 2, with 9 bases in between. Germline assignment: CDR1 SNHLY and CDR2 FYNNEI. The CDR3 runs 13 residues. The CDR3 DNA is TGTGCCAGCAGTTTTTCTGTAAACTATGGCTACACCTTC. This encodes CASSFSVNYGYTF.

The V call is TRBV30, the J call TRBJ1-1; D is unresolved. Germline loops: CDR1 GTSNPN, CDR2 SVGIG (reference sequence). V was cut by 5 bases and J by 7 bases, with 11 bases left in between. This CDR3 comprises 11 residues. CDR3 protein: CAWGEIVEAFF. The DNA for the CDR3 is TGTGCCTGGGGGGAGATTGTTGAAGCTTTCTTT.

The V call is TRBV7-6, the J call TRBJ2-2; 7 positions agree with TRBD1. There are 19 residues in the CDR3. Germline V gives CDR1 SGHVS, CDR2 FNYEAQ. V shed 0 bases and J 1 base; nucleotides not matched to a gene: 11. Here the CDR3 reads CASSLASVPRTGNTGELFF. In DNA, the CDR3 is TGTGCCAGCAGCTTAGCGTCGGTCCCACGGACAGGGAACACCGGGGAGCTGTTTTTT.

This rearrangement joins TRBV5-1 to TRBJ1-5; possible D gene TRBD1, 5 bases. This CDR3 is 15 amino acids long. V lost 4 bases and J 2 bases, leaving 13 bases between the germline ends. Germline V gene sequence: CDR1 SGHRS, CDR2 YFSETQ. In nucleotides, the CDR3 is TGCGCCAGCAGCCGCGGGACGGGAGGCAATCAGCCCCAGCATTTT. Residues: CASSRGTGGNQPQHF.

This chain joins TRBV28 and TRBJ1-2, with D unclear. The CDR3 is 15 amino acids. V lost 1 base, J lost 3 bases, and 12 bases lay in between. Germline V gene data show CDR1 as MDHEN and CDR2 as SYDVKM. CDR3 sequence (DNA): TGTGCCAGCAGTTTATCGTATGGCAGCCACTATGGCTACACCTTC. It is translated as CASSLSYGSHYGYTF.

The CDR3 reads CASSYPRDILYGYTF. In nucleotides, the CDR3 is TGTGCCAGCAGTTACCCCCGGGACATCCTCTATGGCTACACCTTC. This sequence joins TRBV6-2 or TRBV6-3 and TRBJ1-2; perhaps TRBD1 as D (6 bases). The CDR3 totals 15 residues. V lost 2 bases and J lost 4, with 14 bases in between. Germline V CDR1 and CDR2: MNHEY, SVGEGT.

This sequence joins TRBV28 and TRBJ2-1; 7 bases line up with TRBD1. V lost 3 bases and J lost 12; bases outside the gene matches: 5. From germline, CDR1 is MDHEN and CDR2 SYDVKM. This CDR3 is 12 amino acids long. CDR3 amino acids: CASSFWDSGQFF. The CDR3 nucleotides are TGTGCCAGCAGTTTCTGGGACAGTGGGCAGTTCTTC.

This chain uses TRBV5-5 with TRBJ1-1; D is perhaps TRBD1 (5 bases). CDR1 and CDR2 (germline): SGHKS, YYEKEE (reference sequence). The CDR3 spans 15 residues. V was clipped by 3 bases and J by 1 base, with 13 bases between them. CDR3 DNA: TGTGCCAGCAGCTGGGGCACTCTCAGGAACACTGAAGCTTTCTTT. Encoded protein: CASSWGTLRNTEAFF.

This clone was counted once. The CDR3 protein is CASSPGTYWGGAGTEAFF. The CDR3 nucleotides are TGTGCCAGCTCACCGGGAACGTATTGGGGGGGCGCTGGCACTGAAGCTTTCTTT. The chain joins TRBV18 to TRBJ1-1, with D possibly being TRBD1 (6 bases). CDR3 length: 18 amino acids. V was cut by 3 bases and J by 4 bases, with 24 bases left in between. Germline CDR1 is KGHSH and CDR2 is LQKENI.

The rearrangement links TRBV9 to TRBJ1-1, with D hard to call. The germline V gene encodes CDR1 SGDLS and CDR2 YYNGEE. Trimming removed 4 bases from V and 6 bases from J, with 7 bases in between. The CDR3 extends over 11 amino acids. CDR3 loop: CASSRAAEAFF. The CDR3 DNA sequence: TGTGCCAGCAGCCGAGCGGCTGAAGCTTTCTTT.